This TCR beta chain is drawn from a study of CD8 T cells in ankylosing spondylitis. V was shortened by 3 bases and J by 4 bases, with 8 bases between the two germline ends. CDR1 is KGHDR and CDR2 is SFDVKD in the germline V gene. The CDR3 extends over 13 amino acids. This clonotype has more than one count but fewer than ten. What it binds is not known. Overall study findings and caveats: There was a TCR beta motif, made of several highly homologous variants, that appeared characteristic of ankylosing spondylitis blood.

TCRdb re-analysed the 5' RACE reads in MiXCR, keeping a single row per CDR3 protein. Of approximately 540,000 distinct CDR3 sequences in the sample, about 12% were seen once. Sequencing was performed on blood, either unsorted or a sorted T cell fraction (not recorded which). The chain couples TRBV24-1 to TRBJ1-2; the D gene is possibly TRBD1 (5 bases). The TCR was taken from a male donor with ankylosing spondylitis. The CDR3 region is CATSDGTVYGYTF. CDR3 bases: TGTGCCACCAGTGATGGGACCGTCTATGGCTACACCTTC.